This T cell receptor (beta chain) is drawn from a study of cytomegalovirus exposure and HLA in healthy donors. PCR employed 60 Vbeta and 13 Jbeta primers. Libraries were prepared by immunoSEQ multiplex PCR; TCRdb keeps only in-frame clonotypes and omits some of them. This table has roughly 140,000 clones, 65% to 80% appearing once. With 7 bases removed from V and 4 bases from J, the gap between germline ends came to 10 bases. The length of the CDR3 is 12 residues. CDR1 and CDR2 from the germline V gene are MNHEY and SMNVEV (reference sequence). The sample comprised PBMCs. The chain has TRBV27 and TRBJ2-5; possibly TRBD1 for D (5 bases). This receptor was obtained from a woman aged 40 to 49 in good health and CMV-seronegative. CDR3 amino acids: CASNSRGETQYF. CDR3 nucleotide sequence: TGTGCCAGCAACTCAAGGGGAGAGACCCAGTACTTC.